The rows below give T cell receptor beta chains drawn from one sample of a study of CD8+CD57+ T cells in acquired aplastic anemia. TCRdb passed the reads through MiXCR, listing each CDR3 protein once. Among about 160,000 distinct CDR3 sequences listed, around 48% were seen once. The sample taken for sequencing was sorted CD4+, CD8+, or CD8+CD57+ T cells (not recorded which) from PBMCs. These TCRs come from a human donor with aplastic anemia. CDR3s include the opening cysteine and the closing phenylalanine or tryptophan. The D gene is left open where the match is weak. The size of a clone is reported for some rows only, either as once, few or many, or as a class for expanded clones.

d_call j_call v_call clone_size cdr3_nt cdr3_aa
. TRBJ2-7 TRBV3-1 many TGTGCCAGCAGCGATCGAAGGGGCGAGCAGTACTTC CASSDRRGEQYF
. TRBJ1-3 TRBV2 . TGTGCCAGCACCCCGAAGCAGGGAAACACCATATATTTT CASTPKQGNTIYF
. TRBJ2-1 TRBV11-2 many TGTGCCAGCAGCGAAAAGGAAGGGGCTTCAAGCTCCTACAATGAGCAGTTCTTC CASSEKEGASSSYNEQFF
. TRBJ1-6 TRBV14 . TGTGCCAGCAGCCAAGCCACAGGCTCTAATTCACCCCTCCACTTT CASSQATGSNSPLHF
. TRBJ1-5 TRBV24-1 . TGTGCCACCAGTGATGGGACTAGGAGCAATCAGCCCCAGCATTTT CATSDGTRSNQPQHF
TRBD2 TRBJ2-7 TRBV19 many TGTGCCAGTAGTCGAGATAGCGGGAGGCCTCGAAACGAGCAGTACTTC CASSRDSGRPRNEQYF
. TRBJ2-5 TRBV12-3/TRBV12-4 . TGTGCCAGCGCGGCTAGAGGAGAGACCCAGTACTTC CASAARGETQYF
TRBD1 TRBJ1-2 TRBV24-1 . TGTGCCACCAGTGATTCGAGGACAGGTGATAACTATGGCTACACCTTC CATSDSRTGDNYGYTF
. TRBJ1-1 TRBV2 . TGTGCCAGCAGTGATCCCCACACTGAAGCTTTCTTT CASSDPHTEAFF
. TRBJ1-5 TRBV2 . TGTGCCAGCAAAGGGTATAGGGAGCCCCAGCATTTT CASKGYREPQHF
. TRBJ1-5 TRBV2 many TGTGCCAGCAGGAAGGAGGCCTTTCCTTCGAATGAGCAGCCCCAGCATTTT CASRKEAFPSNEQPQHF
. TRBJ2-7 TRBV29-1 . TGCAGCGTTGAATTCGTAGGTTACGAGCAGTACTTC CSVEFVGYEQYF
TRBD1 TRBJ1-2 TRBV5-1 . TGCGCCAGCAGTCCCATTCGGGACAGTTATGGCTACACCTTC CASSPIRDSYGYTF
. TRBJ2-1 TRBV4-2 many TGTGCCAGCAGCCAAGATCACGGGACCGAGCAGTTCTTC CASSQDHGTEQFF
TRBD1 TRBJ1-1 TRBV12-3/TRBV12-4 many TGTGCCAGCAGCCCCACTTTCGGACAGGGGGCGCCGAGAGCTTTCTTT CASSPTFGQGAPRAFF
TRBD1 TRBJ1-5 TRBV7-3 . TGTGCCAGCAGCCCCGGGACAGGGGACCAGCCCCAGCATTTT CASSPGTGDQPQHF
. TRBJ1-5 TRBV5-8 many TGTGCCAGCAGTTATTCAGGGACCGGCAATCAGCCCCAGCATTTT CASSYSGTGNQPQHF
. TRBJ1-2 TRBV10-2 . TGCGCCAGCAGGCCCGGAGAGCGCGGCTACACCTTC CASRPGERGYTF
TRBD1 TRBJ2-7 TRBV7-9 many TGTGCCAGCAGCTCCCTTGGGACAGGGCTCACCTACGAGCAGTACTTC CASSSLGTGLTYEQYF
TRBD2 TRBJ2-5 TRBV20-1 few TGCAGTGCTAGAGGGAGTGGGGTAGCGGGAGTAGAGGGGGTAGAGACCCAGTACTTC CSARGSGVAGVEGVETQYF
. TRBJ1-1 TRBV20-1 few TGCAGTGCTAGAATGGCTAAATCGGGCACTGAAGCTTTCTTT CSARMAKSGTEAFF
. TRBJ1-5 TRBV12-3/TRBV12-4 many TGTGCCAGCAGTTTACTCCCCTCGCCCCAGCATTTT CASSLLPSPQHF